Sequencing of this T cell receptor beta chain was carried out in a study of cytomegalovirus exposure and HLA in healthy donors. Study-wide findings and caveats: According to an earlier analysis, most TCR beta V segments yielded productive rearrangements about 87% or about 30% of the time. Follow-up analysis seemed to connect common viral pathogens with several of the most significant clusters identified.

Both 60 Vbeta primers and 13 Jbeta primers went into the PCR. Using immunoSEQ multiplex PCR, the repertoire was profiled, and TCRdb retains in-frame clones only, with some absent. The table has some 150,000 clones, 82% seen once. Regarding this clone: The antigen remains unidentified.

Germline assignment: CDR1 SGHDT and CDR2 YYEEEE. The CDR3 contains 16 residues. V gave up 4 bases and J gave up 6 bases; unmatched junction bases: 9. Sequencing was carried out using PBMCs. The TCR was taken from a woman between 50 and 59 years old in good health and CMV-seropositive. The V and J genes are TRBV5-6 and TRBJ2-2, with 10 bases identical to TRBD2. CDR3 region: CASSPGAGGLAGELFF. The CDR3 nucleotides are TGTGCCAGCAGCCCAGGAGCGGGGGGGTTAGCCGGGGAGCTGTTTTTT.